The 9 T cell receptor beta chains below come from one sample, sequenced in a study of T cell responses to AZD1222 COVID-19 vaccine. Repertoires were generated with immunoSEQ multiplex PCR, while TCRdb's copy carries only in-frame clones and drops some. Of some 110,000 clones listed, 85% to 90% were seen once; the top ten hold around 7.1%. Here the sequenced sample was peripheral blood, taken 28 days after the second AZD1222 dose. The receptors here all came from an adult who received the AZD1222 COVID-19 vaccine.

The rearrangement joins TRBV5-1 to TRBJ2-7, with D hard to call. This CDR3 has 12 amino acids. Germline lookup yields CDR1 SGHRS and CDR2 YFSETQ. Deletions cut 4 bases from V and 3 bases from J, with 8 bases between. CDR3: CASSMDGYEQYF. Written as DNA, the CDR3 is TGCGCCAGCAGCATGGACGGCTACGAGCAGTACTTC.

This chain uses TRBV20-1 with TRBJ1-1, with D unclear. The germline V gene has CDR1 DFQATT and CDR2 SNEGSKA (reference sequence). V was shortened by 3 bases and J by 10 bases, with 12 bases between the two germline ends. The CDR3 has 11 amino acids. The CDR3 loop reads CSARYQIGAFF. The CDR3 region has the DNA TGCAGTGCTAGGTACCAGATAGGAGCTTTCTTT.

This chain joins TRBV27 and TRBJ2-1; the D gene is possibly TRBD2 (6 bases). Germline CDR1 MNHEY, CDR2 SMNVEV (reference sequence). Trimming removed 5 bases from V and 1 base from J, with 15 bases in between. The CDR3 has 16 residues. CDR3 DNA: TGTGCCAGCAGTCCGGTCCTAGCGCGATCCTACAATGAGCAGTTCTTC. Its translation is CASSPVLARSYNEQFF.

The chain recombines TRBV7-2 with TRBJ1-2; TRBD1 matches at 8 bases. Germline trimming cut 7 bases from V and 4 bases from J; bases unmatched to any gene: 14. The CDR3 is 16 amino acids. Germline values: CDR1 SGHTA, CDR2 FQGNSA. CDR3 region: CASIPNGQGAVYGYTF. The CDR3, as DNA: TGTGCCAGCATACCAAACGGGCAGGGGGCGGTCTATGGCTACACCTTC. Full variable domain (rest looked up from reference TRBV7-2 and TRBJ1-2): GAGVSQSPSNKVTEKGKDVELRCDPISGHTALYWYRQSLGQGLEFLIYFQGNSAPDKSGLPSDRFSAERTGGSVSTLTIQRTQQEDSAVYLCASIPNGQGAVYGYTFGSGTRLTVV.

The CDR3 region is CASSATGTTTNEQFF. CDR3 sequence (DNA): TGTGCCAGCAGCGCAACCGGGACTACCACAAATGAGCAGTTCTTC. This chain joins TRBV9 and TRBJ2-1; 7 bases agree with TRBD2. V lost 3 bases, J lost 7 bases, and 10 bases stayed unmatched. Germline values: CDR1 SGDLS, CDR2 YYNGEE. CDR3 size: 15 residues.

The genes are TRBV28 and TRBJ2-3; 12 bases fit TRBD2. Germline CDR1 MDHEN, CDR2 SYDVKM. The trim removed 5 bases at V and 3 bases at J, leaving 3 bases unmatched. The CDR3 is made up of 15 amino acids. The CDR3 spells CASSETSGSTDTQYF. CDR3 sequence (DNA): TGTGCCAGCAGTGAGACTAGCGGGAGTACAGATACGCAGTATTTT.

This clone was detected only once. V usage is TRBV5-1 and J usage is TRBJ1-2; D ambiguous. This CDR3 region has 15 residues. Deletions cut 0 bases from V and 4 bases from J, with 13 bases between. Germline V lookup: CDR1 SGHRS, CDR2 YFSETQ. The CDR3 DNA reads as TGCGCCAGCAGCTTGGCCCTGGGGTCAACCTATGGCTACACCTTC. Its protein product is CASSLALGSTYGYTF.

V usage is TRBV7-2 and J usage is TRBJ2-7, with TRBD2 matching over 9 bases. Trimming removed 5 bases from V and 3 bases from J; junction bases left unmatched: 8. This CDR3 is built from 15 residues. Germline V lookup: CDR1 SGHTA, CDR2 FQGNSA. The CDR3 spells CASSPLAGQGYEQYF. The CDR3 DNA sequence: TGTGCCAGCAGCCCTCTAGCGGGACAAGGCTACGAGCAGTACTTC.

This clone turned up a few times. The V and J genes are TRBV4-1 and TRBJ2-5, with D unresolved. V was shortened by 3 bases and J by 5 bases, with 16 bases between the two germline ends. CDR3 length: 15 amino acids. In germline, CDR1 is MGHRA, CDR2 YSYEKL. CDR3 sequence (DNA): TGCGCCAGCAGCCAGTTAATGGTGGGCTGGGAGACCCAGTACTTC. Residues: CASSQLMVGWETQYF.